Detailed here is one T cell receptor (beta chain). Its antigen is currently not known. Per-base qualities were not stored, and no clone one base away is much larger. The junction shows trimming of 4 bases on V and 8 bases on J, plus 9 bases between the germline ends. The CDR3, from cysteine to phenylalanine, totals 12 residues. Kept here is only the CDR3 DNA, which spans 36 bases and is read in frame from base 1. For CDR1 and CDR2, the germline V gene lists MNHNS and SASEGT. TCR beta rearrangements were amplified from genomic DNA isolated from peripheral blood, not from sorted cells or RNA. This entry is derived from a study of T cell repertoires in aging, cancer and after chemotherapy (dated by TCRdb to about 2019). Regarding the research as a whole: Donors spanned six age groups from 30 or younger to 70 or older, with at least three individuals per group. The study profiled peripheral blood TCR beta repertoires from healthy donors and cancer patients to examine immunoaging and T cell reconstitution after chemotherapy. TCR repertoires from healthy donor controls were recorded over periods of several months to years and showed clear clonal overlap between repeated samplings. In total, the full dataset held approximately 8.4 million TCR reads. The cohort comprised 200 to 250 cancer patients, roughly 90 with hematological and around 130 with solid cancers, plus 95 healthy donors as a reference group. What the research found in general, with its limitations: According to the authors, the repertoire data do not permit conclusions about immunological memory after chemotherapy. In healthy donors, the decline in TCR diversity with age was mainly due to loss of richness, whereas in cancer patients loss of evenness also played a role. Compared with age-matched healthy donors, untreated patients with hematological or solid cancers had significantly lower TCR diversity and higher clonality in blood. In both cancer cohorts, median generation probability rose over the chemotherapy interval, which suggests that the repertoire was reconstituted through rebound thymic output.

Rearranged TRB sequences spanning V, D and J segments were amplified by multiplex touch-down PCR using a mixed TRB-A/B primer pool. Two consecutive PCR reactions with Phusion HS II polymerase added Illumina adapters and sample indices to the amplicons. After gel purification with the NucleoSpin Gel and PCR Clean-up kit, the amplicons were checked using Qubit and an Agilent 2100 Bioanalyzer. Sequencing of libraries was carried out on an Illumina MiSeq in 600-cycle, single-indexed, paired-end runs. Per the authors' processing: Processing of the TRB sequences was carried out with MiXCR versions 2.12 and 3.0.5. Each unique CDR3 nucleotide sequence counted as one clone, and only productive sequences with at least two reads were retained. Repertoire metrics included Shannon diversity, evenness, clonality (one minus evenness), and alpha-parameterized diversity profiles from alpha 0 to 5. Generation probabilities of clones in paired pre- and post-chemotherapy samples were computed with the IGoR algorithm. TCRdb reran the public reads through fastp at Q25 and MiXCR, keeping productive beta chains. A single entry per CDR3 protein holds the most common genes and DNA from its merged rows. These V and J calls derive from TCRdb rather than the authors' analysis. For this sample there are about 9,200 distinct CDR3 sequences; approximately 40% appear just once. The ten most abundant clones make up 9.9% of the sample.

The chain is encoded by TRBV6-1 joined to TRBJ2-1, and possibly TRBD1, on 5 matching bases. The TCR sequence derives from a human donor in good health. The material sequenced was blood. This receptor has the CDR3 CASSGQGDEQFF. The nucleotide sequence reads TGTGCCAGCAGTGGACAAGGGGATGAGCAGTTCTTC.